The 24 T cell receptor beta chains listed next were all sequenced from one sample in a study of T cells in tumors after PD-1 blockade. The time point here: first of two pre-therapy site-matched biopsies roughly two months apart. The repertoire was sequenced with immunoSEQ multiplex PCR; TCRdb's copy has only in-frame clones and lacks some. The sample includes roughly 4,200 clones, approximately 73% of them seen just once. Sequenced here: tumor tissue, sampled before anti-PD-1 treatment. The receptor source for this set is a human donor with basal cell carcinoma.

The CDR3 DNA follows: TGTGCCAGCAGTTCGGTCCAAGCTGGGGCCAACGTCCTGACTTTC. This encodes CASSSVQAGANVLTF. The chain is built from TRBV27 and TRBJ2-6; D is undetermined. Trimming removed 4 bases at V and 2 bases at J, with 9 bases between. The CDR3 consists of 15 residues. Germline V lookup: CDR1 MNHEY, CDR2 SMNVEV (reference sequence). The full variable domain, with the rest looked up from reference TRBV27 and TRBJ2-6, is EAQVTQNPRYLITVTGKKLTVTCSQNMNHEYMSWYRQDPGLGLRQIYYSMNVEVTDKGDVPEGYKVSRKEKRNFPLILESPSPNQTSLYFCASSSVQAGANVLTFGAGSRLTVL.

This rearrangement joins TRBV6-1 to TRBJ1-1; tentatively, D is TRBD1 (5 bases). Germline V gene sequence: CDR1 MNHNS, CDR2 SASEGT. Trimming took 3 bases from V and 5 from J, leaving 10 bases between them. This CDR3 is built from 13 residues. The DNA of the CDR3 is TGTGCCAGCAGTGACCAGGGAAGGACTGAAGCTTTCTTT. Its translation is CASSDQGRTEAFF.

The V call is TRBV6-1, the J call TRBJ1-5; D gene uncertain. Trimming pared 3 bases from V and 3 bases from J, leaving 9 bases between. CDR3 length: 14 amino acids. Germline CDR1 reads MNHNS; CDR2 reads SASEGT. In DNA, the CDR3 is TGTGCCAGCAGTGAGGCGACATTCAATCAGCCCCAGCATTTT. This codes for CASSEATFNQPQHF.

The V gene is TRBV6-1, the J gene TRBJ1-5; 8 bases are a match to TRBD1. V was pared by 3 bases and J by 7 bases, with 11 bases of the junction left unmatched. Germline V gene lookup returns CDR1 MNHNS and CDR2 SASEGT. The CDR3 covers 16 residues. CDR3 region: CASSDTGTGLPQPQHF. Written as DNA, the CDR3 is TGTGCCAGCAGTGATACCGGGACAGGACTTCCGCAGCCCCAGCATTTT.

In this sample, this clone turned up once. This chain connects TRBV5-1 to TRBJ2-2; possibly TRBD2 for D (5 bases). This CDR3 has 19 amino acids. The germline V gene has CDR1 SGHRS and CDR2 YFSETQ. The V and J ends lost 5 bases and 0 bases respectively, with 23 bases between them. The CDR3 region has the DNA TGCGCCAGCAGGAGGAGGTCGAAGTCAGTCCACGCGAACACCGGGGAGCTGTTTTTT. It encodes CASRRRSKSVHANTGELFF.

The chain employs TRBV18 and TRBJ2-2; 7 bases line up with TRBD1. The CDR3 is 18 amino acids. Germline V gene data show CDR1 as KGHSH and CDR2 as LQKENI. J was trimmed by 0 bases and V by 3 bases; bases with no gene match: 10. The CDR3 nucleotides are TGTGCCAGCTCACCCTATAATACAGGGGTTACGAACACCGGGGAGCTGTTTTTT. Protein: CASSPYNTGVTNTGELFF.

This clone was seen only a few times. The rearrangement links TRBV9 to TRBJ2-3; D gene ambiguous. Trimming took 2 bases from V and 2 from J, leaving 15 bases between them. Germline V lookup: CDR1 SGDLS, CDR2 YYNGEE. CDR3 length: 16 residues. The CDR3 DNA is TGTGCCAGCAGCGTGTTCGAAGGCGGATACACAGATACGCAGTATTTT. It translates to CASSVFEGGYTDTQYF. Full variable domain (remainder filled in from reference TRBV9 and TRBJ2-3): DSGVTQTPKHLITATGQRVTLRCSPRSGDLSVYWYQQSLDQGLQFLIQYYNGEERAKGNILERFSAQQFPDLHSELNLSSLELGDSALYFCASSVFEGGYTDTQYFGPGTRLTVL.

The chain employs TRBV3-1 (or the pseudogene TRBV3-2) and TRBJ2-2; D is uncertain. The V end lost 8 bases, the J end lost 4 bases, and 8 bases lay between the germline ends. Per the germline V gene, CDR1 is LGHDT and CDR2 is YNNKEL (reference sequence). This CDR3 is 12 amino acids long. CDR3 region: CASRLATGELFF. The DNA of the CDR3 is TGTGCCAGCCGCTTAGCCACCGGGGAGCTGTTTTTT.

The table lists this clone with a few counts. CDR3 amino acids: CASSLAERGGWETQYF. In DNA, the CDR3 is TGTGCCAGCAGCTTGGCCGAGCGGGGGGGATGGGAGACCCAGTACTTC. The rearrangement joins TRBV5-4 to TRBJ2-5, with 10 bases that match TRBD2. There are 16 residues in the CDR3. Germline lookup yields CDR1 SGHNT and CDR2 YYREEE (reference sequence). Trimming cost V 0 bases and J 5 bases; bases outside gene matches: 7.

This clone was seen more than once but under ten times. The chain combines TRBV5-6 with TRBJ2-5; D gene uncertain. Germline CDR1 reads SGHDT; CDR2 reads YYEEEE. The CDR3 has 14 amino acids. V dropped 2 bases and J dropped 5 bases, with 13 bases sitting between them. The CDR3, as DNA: TGTGCCAGCAGCTTAGAAACGGGTCCGGAGACCCAGTACTTC. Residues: CASSLETGPETQYF. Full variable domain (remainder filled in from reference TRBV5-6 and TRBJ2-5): DAGVTQSPTHLIKTRGQQVTLRCSPKSGHDTVSWYQQALGQGPQFIFQYYEEEERQRGNFPDRFSGHQFPNYSSELNVNALLLGDSALYLCASSLETGPETQYFGPGTRLLVL.

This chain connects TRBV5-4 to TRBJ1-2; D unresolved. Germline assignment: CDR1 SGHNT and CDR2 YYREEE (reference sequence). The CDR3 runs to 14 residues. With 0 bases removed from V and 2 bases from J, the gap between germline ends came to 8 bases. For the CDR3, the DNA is TGTGCCAGCAGCTTGGAGGTGGGGAACTATGGCTACACCTTC. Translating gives CASSLEVGNYGYTF. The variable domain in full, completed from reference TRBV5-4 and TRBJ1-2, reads ETGVTQSPTHLIKTRGQQVTLRCSSQSGHNTVSWYQQALGQGPQFIFQYYREEENGRGNFPPRFSGLQFPNYSSELNVNALELDDSALYLCASSLEVGNYGYTFGSGTRLTVV.

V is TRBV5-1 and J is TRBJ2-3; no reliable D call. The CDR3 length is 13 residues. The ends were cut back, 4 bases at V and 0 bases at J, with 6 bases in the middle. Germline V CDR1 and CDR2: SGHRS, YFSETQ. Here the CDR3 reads CASSEYSTDTQYF. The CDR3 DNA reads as TGCGCCAGCAGCGAATACAGCACAGATACGCAGTATTTT.

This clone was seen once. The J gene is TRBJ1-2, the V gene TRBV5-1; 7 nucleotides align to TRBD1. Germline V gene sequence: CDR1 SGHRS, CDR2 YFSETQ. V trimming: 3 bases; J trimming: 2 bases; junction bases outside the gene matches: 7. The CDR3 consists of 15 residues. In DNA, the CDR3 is TGCGCCAGCAGCTCCATTCAGGGACAGAACTATGGCTACACCTTC. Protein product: CASSSIQGQNYGYTF. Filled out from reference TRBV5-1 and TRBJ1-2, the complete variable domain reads KAGVTQTPRYLIKTRGQQVTLSCSPISGHRSVSWYQQTPGQGLQFLFEYFSETQRNKGNFPGRFSGRQFSNSRSEMNVSTLELGDSALYLCASSSIQGQNYGYTFGSGTRLTVV.

The CDR3 sequence: CASSPYSNTEAFF. CDR3 sequence (DNA): TGTGCCAGCAGCCCCTATTCGAACACTGAAGCTTTCTTT. The chain recombines TRBV7-6 with TRBJ1-1; no clear D. The CDR3 length is 13 residues. Per the germline V gene, CDR1 is SGHVS and CDR2 is FNYEAQ. V was clipped by 5 bases and J by 1 base, with 8 bases between them.

CDR3 residues: CASSSTGTPDLYGYTF. Here the CDR3 DNA reads TGTGCCAGCAGCTCTACCGGGACCCCCGATCTGTATGGCTACACCTTC. The chain is built from TRBV7-9 and TRBJ1-2, with D perhaps TRBD1 (5 bases). Germline V gives CDR1 SEHNR, CDR2 FQNEAQ (reference sequence). V lost 4 bases and J 5 bases, leaving 20 bases between the germline ends. The CDR3 loop spans 16 amino acids.

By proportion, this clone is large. The CDR3 loop reads CAWSVGPSSQGRYEQYF. In DNA, the CDR3 is TGTGCCTGGAGTGTAGGGCCCTCCTCACAGGGGCGCTACGAGCAGTACTTC. V and J are TRBV30 and TRBJ2-7; 7 bases are shared with TRBD1. After removal of 0 bases from V and 3 bases from J, the junction contained 14 bases not matched to a gene. Germline V gives CDR1 GTSNPN, CDR2 SVGIG (reference sequence). The CDR3 totals 17 residues.

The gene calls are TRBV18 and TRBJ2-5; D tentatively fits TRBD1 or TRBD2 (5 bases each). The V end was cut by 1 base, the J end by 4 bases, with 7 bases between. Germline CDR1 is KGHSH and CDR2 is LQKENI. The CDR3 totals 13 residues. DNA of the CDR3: TGTGCCAGCTCACCACAGGGGAGAGAGACCCAGTACTTC. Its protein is CASSPQGRETQYF.

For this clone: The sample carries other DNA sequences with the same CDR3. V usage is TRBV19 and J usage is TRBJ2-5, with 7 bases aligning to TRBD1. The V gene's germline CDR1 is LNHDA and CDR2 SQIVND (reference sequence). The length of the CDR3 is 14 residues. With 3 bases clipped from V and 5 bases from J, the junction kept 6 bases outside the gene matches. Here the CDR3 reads CASSIQGVRETQYF. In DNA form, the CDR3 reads TGTGCCAGTAGTATCCAGGGGGTGCGTGAGACCCAGTACTTC.

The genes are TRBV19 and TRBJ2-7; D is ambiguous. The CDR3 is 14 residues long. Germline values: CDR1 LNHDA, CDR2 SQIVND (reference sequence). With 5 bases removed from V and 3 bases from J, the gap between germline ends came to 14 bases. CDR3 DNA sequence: TGTGCCAGTAGTCGGTCGCAGGAGTACTACGAGCAGTACTTC. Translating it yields CASSRSQEYYEQYF.

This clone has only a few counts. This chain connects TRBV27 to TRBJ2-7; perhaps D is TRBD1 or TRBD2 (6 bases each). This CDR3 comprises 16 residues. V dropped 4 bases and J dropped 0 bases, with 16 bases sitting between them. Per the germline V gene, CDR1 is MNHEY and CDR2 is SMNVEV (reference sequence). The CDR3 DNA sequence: TGTGCCAGCAGTTCGGTGGGGGGCTTTAGCTCCTACGAGCAGTACTTC. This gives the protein CASSSVGGFSSYEQYF.

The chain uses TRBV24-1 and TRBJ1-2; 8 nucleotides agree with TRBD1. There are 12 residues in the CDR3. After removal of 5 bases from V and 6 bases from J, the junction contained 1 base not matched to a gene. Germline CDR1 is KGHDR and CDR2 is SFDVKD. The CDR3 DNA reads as TGTGCCACCAGTGCAGGGGGCGATGGCTACACCTTC. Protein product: CATSAGGDGYTF.

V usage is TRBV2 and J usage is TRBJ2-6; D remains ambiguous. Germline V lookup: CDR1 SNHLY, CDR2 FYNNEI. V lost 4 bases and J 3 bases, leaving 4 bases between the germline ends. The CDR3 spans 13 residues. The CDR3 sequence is CASSGDGANVLTF. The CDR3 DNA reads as TGTGCCAGCAGTGGGGATGGGGCCAACGTCCTGACTTTC.

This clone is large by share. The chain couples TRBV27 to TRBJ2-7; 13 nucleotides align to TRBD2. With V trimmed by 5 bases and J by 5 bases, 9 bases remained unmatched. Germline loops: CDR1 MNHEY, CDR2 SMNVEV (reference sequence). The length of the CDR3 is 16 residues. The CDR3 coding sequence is TGTGCCAGCAGTACAGGGAGACTAGCGGGGGGACACGAGCAGTACTTC. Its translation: CASSTGRLAGGHEQYF.

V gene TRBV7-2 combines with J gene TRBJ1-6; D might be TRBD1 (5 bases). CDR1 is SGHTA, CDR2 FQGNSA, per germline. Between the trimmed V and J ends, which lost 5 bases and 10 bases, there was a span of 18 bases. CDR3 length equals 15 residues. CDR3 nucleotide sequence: TGTGCCAGCAGCCAGCCGGCAGCTAGGGGCTCACCCCTCCACTTT. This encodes CASSQPAARGSPLHF. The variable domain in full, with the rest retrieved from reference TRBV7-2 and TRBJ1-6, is GAGVSQSPSNKVTEKGKDVELRCDPISGHTALYWYRQSLGQGLEFLIYFQGNSAPDKSGLPSDRFSAERTGGSVSTLTIQRTQQEDSAVYLCASSQPAARGSPLHFGNGTRLTVT.